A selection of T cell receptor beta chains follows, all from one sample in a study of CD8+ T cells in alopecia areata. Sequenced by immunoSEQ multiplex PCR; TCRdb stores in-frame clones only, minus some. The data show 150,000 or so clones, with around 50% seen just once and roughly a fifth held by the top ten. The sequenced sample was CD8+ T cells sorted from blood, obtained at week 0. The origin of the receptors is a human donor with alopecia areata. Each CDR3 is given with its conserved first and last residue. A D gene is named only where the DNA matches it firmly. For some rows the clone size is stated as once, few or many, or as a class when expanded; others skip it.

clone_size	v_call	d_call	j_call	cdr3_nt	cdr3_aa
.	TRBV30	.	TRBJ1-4	TGTGCCTGGTCAGAAGCTAATGAAAAACTGTTTTTT	CAWSEANEKLFF
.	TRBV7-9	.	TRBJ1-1	TGTGCCAGCAGCTTAGACAGGCAGCCGAACACTGAAGCTTTCTTT	CASSLDRQPNTEAFF
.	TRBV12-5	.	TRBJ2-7	TGTGCTAGTGGTCCGGACCCTCTCGAGCAGTACTTC	CASGPDPLEQYF
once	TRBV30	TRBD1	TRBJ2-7	TGTGCCGCACGGGACAGGAACACTTACGAGCAGTACTTC	CAARDRNTYEQYF
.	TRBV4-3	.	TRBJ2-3	TGCGCCAGCAGCCAAGATTCCGGGGCAAGTTCGAGAGATACGCAGTATTTT	CASSQDSGASSRDTQYF
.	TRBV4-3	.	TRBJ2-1	TGCGCCAGCAGCCAAGATCTGGCTCAAGGGAATGAGCAGTTCTTC	CASSQDLAQGNEQFF
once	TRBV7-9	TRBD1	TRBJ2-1	TGTGCCAGCAGCACCACAGGGGACAATGAGCAGTTCTTC	CASSTTGDNEQFF
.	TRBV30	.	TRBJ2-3	TGTGCCTGGATCGTAGGAGGGGGAACAGATACGCAGTATTTT	CAWIVGGGTDTQYF
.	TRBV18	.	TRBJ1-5	TGTGCCAGCTCAGACCTTGACAGGACTTATAGCAATCAGCCCCAGCATTTT	CASSDLDRTYSNQPQHF
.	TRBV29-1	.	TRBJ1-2	TGCAGCGTTGAAGATCGTTATTCCCAGCGCGGCTACACCTTC	CSVEDRYSQRGYTF
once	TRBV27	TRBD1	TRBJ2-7	TGTGCCAGCAGTACAAGACAGGGCGGCTACGAGCAGTACTTC	CASSTRQGGYEQYF
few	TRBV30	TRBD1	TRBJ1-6	TGTGCCTGGAGTAGGGGGCAGGGTATTTCACCCCTCCACTTT	CAWSRGQGISPLHF
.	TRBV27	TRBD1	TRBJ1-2	TGTGCCAGCAGGGGGACAGGGGGCTATGGCTACACCTTC	CASRGTGGYGYTF
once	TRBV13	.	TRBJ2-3	TGTGCCAGCAGCTTAGGAGGGGGAAGCGATACGCAGTATTTT	CASSLGGGSDTQYF
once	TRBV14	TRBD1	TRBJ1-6	TGTGCCAGCAGCCCAGGGACAGGGTCCTATTCACCCCTCCACTTT	CASSPGTGSYSPLHF
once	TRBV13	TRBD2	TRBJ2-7	TGTGCCAGCAGCTTAGCCGCTTGGGGAGGGAGCTCCTACGAGCAGTACTTC	CASSLAAWGGSSYEQYF
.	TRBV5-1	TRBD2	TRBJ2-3	TGCGCCAGCAGCGGCGGGAGGGATAGCACAGATACGCAGTATTTT	CASSGGRDSTDTQYF
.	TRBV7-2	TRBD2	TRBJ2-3	TGTGCCAGCAGCTTCCCCCTAGCGGGGGTTGCGCGGGGCACAGATACGCAGTATTTT	CASSFPLAGVARGTDTQYF
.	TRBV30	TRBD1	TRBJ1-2	TGTGCCTGGAGCCAACTCGACAGGGCGGATTTCTATGGCTACACCTTC	CAWSQLDRADFYGYTF
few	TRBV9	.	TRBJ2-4	TGTGCCAGCAGCCCACAGGCAGGGTTCGGGGCTACCAAAAACATTCAGTACTTC	CASSPQAGFGATKNIQYF
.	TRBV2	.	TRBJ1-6	TGTGCCAGCAGAGAGACAGGTGGCTCCTATAATTCACCCCTCCACTTT	CASRETGGSYNSPLHF
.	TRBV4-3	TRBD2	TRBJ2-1	TGCGCCAGCAGCCAGGGACTAGCGGGGGCCGAAGAGCAGTTCTTC	CASSQGLAGAEEQFF
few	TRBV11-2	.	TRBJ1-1	TGTGCCAGCAGCTTAAATAACTGGGGCACTGAAGCTTTCTTT	CASSLNNWGTEAFF
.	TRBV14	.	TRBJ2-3	TGTGCCAGCAGTCCAGGTAGCAGCAGGTACACAGATACGCAGTATTTT	CASSPGSSRYTDTQYF
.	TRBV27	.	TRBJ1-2	TGTGCCAGCAGTCCACAGGGAAATGATGGCTACACCTTC	CASSPQGNDGYTF
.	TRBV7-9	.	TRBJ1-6	TGTGCCAGCAGCTCAGGAGGAGTAATTAATTCACCCCTCCACTTT	CASSSGGVINSPLHF
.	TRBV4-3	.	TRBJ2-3	TGCGCCAGCAGCCAAGATTCTGGGCCAAGCAGCACAGATACGCAGTATTTT	CASSQDSGPSSTDTQYF
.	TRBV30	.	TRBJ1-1	TGTGCCTGGGCGGTGAACACTGAAGCTTTCTTT	CAWAVNTEAFF
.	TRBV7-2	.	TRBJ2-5	TGTGCCAGCGGGGAAGAGACCCAGTACTTC	CASGEETQYF
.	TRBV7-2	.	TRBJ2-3	TGTGCCAGCAGCTTAGTAAGGGGGGATTTGGTGCTCACAGATACGCAGTATTTT	CASSLVRGDLVLTDTQYF
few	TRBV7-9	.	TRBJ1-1	TGTGCCAGCAGCATCATTTCCGGGACGGAAGCTTTCTTT	CASSIISGTEAFF
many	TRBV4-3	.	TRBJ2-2	TGCGCCAGCAGCCAAGATTCCAGTGCCCCTGGGACCGGGGAGCTGTTTTTT	CASSQDSSAPGTGELFF
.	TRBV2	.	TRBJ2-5	TGTGCCAGCACTGGAATCGAGACCCAAGAGACCCAGTACTTC	CASTGIETQETQYF
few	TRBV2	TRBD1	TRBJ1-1	TGTGCCAGCACTAGGACAGGGACTGAAGCTTTCTTT	CASTRTGTEAFF
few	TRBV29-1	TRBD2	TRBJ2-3	TGCAGCGAACGGGGGGGTACAGATACGCAGTATTTT	CSERGGTDTQYF
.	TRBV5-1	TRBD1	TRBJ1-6	TGCGCCAGCGCAACAGGGGGCGTATGGTCACCCCTCCACTTT	CASATGGVWSPLHF
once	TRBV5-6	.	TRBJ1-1	TGTGCCAGCAGCTTCGAAGGTGGGAACACTGAAGCTTTCTTT	CASSFEGGNTEAFF
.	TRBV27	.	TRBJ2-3	TGTGCCAGCAGTTTATTCAGGCCCAGCACAGATACGCAGTATTTT	CASSLFRPSTDTQYF
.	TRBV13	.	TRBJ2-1	TGTGCCAGCAGCTTAGGGACCGGACTCTACAATGAGCAGTTCTTC	CASSLGTGLYNEQFF
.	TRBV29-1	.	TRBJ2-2	TGCAGCGTCGTAGGGCAGGGACCGAACACCGGGGAGCTGTTTTTT	CSVVGQGPNTGELFF
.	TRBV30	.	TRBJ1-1	TGTGCCTGGAGGCTCCCGGGACACGGAAACACTGAAGCTTTCTTT	CAWRLPGHGNTEAFF
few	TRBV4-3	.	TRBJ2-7	TGCGCCAGCAGCCAAGTTGAGGGACCCGGCGGGGTCTACGAGCAGTACTTC	CASSQVEGPGGVYEQYF
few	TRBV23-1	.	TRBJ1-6	TGCGCCAGCAGTCAATCGGGGGGGCTACCCCTCCACTTT	CASSQSGGLPLHF
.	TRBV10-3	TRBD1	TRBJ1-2	TGTGCCATCAGTGAAGATAGGGACAGCCCAAACTATGGCTACACCTTC	CAISEDRDSPNYGYTF
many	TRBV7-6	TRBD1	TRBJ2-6	TGTGCCAGCAGCTTAGTATCCCCCGACAGGGAGTACTCTGGGGCCAACGTCCTGACTTTC	CASSLVSPDREYSGANVLTF
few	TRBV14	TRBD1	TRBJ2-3	TGTGCCAGCAGCCAAGACGACAGGGGTATAACAGATACGCAGTATTTT	CASSQDDRGITDTQYF
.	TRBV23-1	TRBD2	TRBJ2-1	TGCGCCAGCAGAGTTTATAGCGGGGGTAGCTCCTACAATGAGCAGTTCTTC	CASRVYSGGSSYNEQFF
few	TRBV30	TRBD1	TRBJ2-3	TGTGCCTGGAGTGTTGGGGACAGGGTACCAGATACGCAGTATTTT	CAWSVGDRVPDTQYF
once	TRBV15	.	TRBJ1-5	TGTGCCACCAGCAGAGAAACAGGGTCCAATCAGCCCCAGCATTTT	CATSRETGSNQPQHF
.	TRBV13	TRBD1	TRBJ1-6	TGTGCCAGCAGCTCCCAGAGGGGGCGGGACTCACCCCTCCACTTT	CASSSQRGRDSPLHF
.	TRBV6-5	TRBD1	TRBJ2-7	TGTGCCAGCAGTTACGGGACAGGGATCGAGCAGTACTTC	CASSYGTGIEQYF
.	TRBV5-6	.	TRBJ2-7	TGTGCCAGCAGCTTTTCCTACGAGCAGTACTTC	CASSFSYEQYF
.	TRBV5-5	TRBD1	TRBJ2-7	TGTGCCAGCAGCATTACAGGGGCGGCCGGCGACGAGCAGTACTTC	CASSITGAAGDEQYF
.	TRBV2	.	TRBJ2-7	TGTGCCAGCAACTCGGGGATCTCCTACGAGCAGTACTTC	CASNSGISYEQYF
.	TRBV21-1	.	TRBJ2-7	TGTGCCAGCAGCAGCACCCGGGACAGGGGTTCCTACGAGCAGTACTTC	CASSSTRDRGSYEQYF
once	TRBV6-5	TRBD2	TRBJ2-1	TGTGCCAGCAACCCCTCGGGGGGGACCTACAATGAGCAGTTCTTC	CASNPSGGTYNEQFF
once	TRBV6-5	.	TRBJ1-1	TGTGCCAGCAGACCCAACCTGAACACTGAAGCTTTCTTT	CASRPNLNTEAFF
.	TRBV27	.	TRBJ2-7	TGTGCCACCACCGACAGTTCCTACGAGCAGTACTTC	CATTDSSYEQYF
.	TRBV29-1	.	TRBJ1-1	TGCAGCGTTGAGGGAGGGACTGAAGCTTTCTTT	CSVEGGTEAFF